Each of the 12 T cell receptor beta chains below was sequenced from the same sample in a study of blood T cell repertoires in COVID-19. Using immunoSEQ multiplex PCR, the repertoire was profiled, and TCRdb retains in-frame clones only, with some absent. Of about 190,000 clones in the sample, about 89% were seen once. Input material: peripheral blood. These receptor sequences come from a man aged 40-49 years with acute or convalescent COVID-19.

This chain joins TRBV7-2 and TRBJ1-1, with TRBD1 matching 8 bases. Germline CDR1 is SGHTA and CDR2 is FQGNSA. With V trimmed by 0 bases and J by 8 bases, 11 bases remained unmatched. The CDR3 is 16 residues long. DNA for the CDR3: TGTGCCAGCAGCTTAGCCCCCCAGGGGGCGGGCGGGGAAGCTTTCTTT. Protein sequence: CASSLAPQGAGGEAFF.

The V call is TRBV7-6, the J call TRBJ2-7; the D is unclear. The CDR3 covers 16 residues. V was pared by 0 bases and J by 6 bases, with 18 bases between. Germline CDR1 SGHVS, CDR2 FNYEAQ. DNA of the CDR3: TGTGCCAGCAGCTTAGCGCGCACTCTTCTTTTCTCCGAGCAGTACTTC. This codes for CASSLARTLLFSEQYF.

The rearrangement links TRBV28 to TRBJ1-1; D gene uncertain. This CDR3 is 11 amino acids long. Germline V CDR1 and CDR2: MDHEN, SYDVKM. V was shortened by 7 bases and J by 4 bases, with 7 bases between the two germline ends. CDR3 region: CASTPLTEAFF. As DNA, the CDR3 is TGTGCCAGCACCCCTCTCACTGAAGCTTTCTTT.

The genes are TRBV27 and TRBJ2-7; 7 positions agree with TRBD1. CDR1 is MNHEY, CDR2 SMNVEV, per germline (reference sequence). CDR3 length equals 12 residues. V lost 8 bases to trimming and J lost 3 bases; unmatched junction nucleotides: 4. The CDR3 reads CASRDRVYEQYF. The DNA of the CDR3 is TGTGCCAGCCGCGACAGGGTCTACGAGCAGTACTTC.

V is TRBV6-6 and J is TRBJ1-1; TRBD1 matches at 7 bases. The length of the CDR3 is 14 residues. J was trimmed by 1 base and V by 6 bases; bases with no gene match: 5. CDR1 MNHNY and CDR2 SVGAGI come from the germline V gene (reference sequence). CDR3 loop: CASRKDRANTEAFF. Written as DNA, the CDR3 is TGTGCCAGCAGGAAAGACAGGGCGAACACTGAAGCTTTCTTT.

The V call is TRBV9, the J call TRBJ1-3; D perhaps matches TRBD1 (6 bases). The germline gives CDR1 SGDLS, CDR2 YYNGEE. V shed 4 bases and J shed 3 bases, with 14 bases lying between them. This CDR3 comprises 15 residues. CDR3 bases: TGTGCCAGCAGCTACAGGGAGTTCGGTGGAAACACCATATATTTT. Its translation: CASSYREFGGNTIYF.

This chain links TRBV6-2 or TRBV6-3 with TRBJ2-3, with 16 nucleotides matching TRBD2. Germline V gene sequence: CDR1 MNHEY, CDR2 SVGEGT. The CDR3 totals 18 residues. J was trimmed by 1 base and V by 4 bases; bases with no gene match: 5. The chain's CDR3 is CASSSGLAGGLGTDTQYF. DNA for the CDR3: TGTGCCAGCAGTTCGGGACTAGCGGGGGGGCTTGGCACAGATACGCAGTATTTT.

In DNA form, the CDR3 reads TGTGCCAGCAGTCGGACAGGGGCGGGTCAGCCCCAGCATTTT. The encoded protein is CASSRTGAGQPQHF. This rearrangement joins TRBV3-1 (or the pseudogene TRBV3-2) to TRBJ1-5, with 9 nucleotides matching TRBD1. Unmatched junction bases numbered 6, after V lost 6 bases and J lost 6 bases. The CDR3 spans 14 residues. The germline V gene has CDR1 LGHDT and CDR2 YNNKEL (reference sequence).

The count of this clone is one. V gene TRBV3-1 (or the pseudogene TRBV3-2) combines with J gene TRBJ1-1, with a weak D call TRBD1 (5 bases). Germline V gene sequence: CDR1 LGHDT, CDR2 YNNKEL (reference sequence). V gave up 2 bases and J gave up 7 bases, with 11 bases separating them. The CDR3 length is 13 residues. CDR3 in amino acids: CASSQSFDSEAFF. CDR3 nucleotides: TGTGCCAGCAGCCAAAGTTTTGACAGTGAAGCTTTCTTT.

The chain carries TRBV27 and TRBJ2-1; D is uncertain. V shed 2 bases and J shed 5 bases, with 4 bases lying between them. The CDR3 sequence is 12 residues long. Germline V gene data show CDR1 as MNHEY and CDR2 as SMNVEV (reference sequence). The CDR3 region is CASSLPNNEQFF. The DNA of the CDR3 is TGTGCCAGCAGTTTACCCAACAATGAGCAGTTCTTC.

V is TRBV6-5 and J is TRBJ2-3; 11 bases match TRBD2. The junction had 5 bases not matched to a gene; V was cut back by 2 bases and J by 4 bases. The CDR3 sequence is 16 residues long. In germline, CDR1 is MNHEY, CDR2 SVGAGI. CDR3 sequence: CASSYIAGGPSDTQYF. The CDR3 coding sequence is TGTGCCAGCAGTTACATAGCGGGGGGGCCATCAGATACGCAGTATTTT.

This clone was picked up one time. J is TRBJ1-1 and V is TRBV4-1, with TRBD1 matching 7 bases. The length of the CDR3 is 16 residues. J was trimmed by 4 bases and V by 0 bases; bases with no gene match: 8. Looked up from germline, CDR1 is MGHRA and CDR2 is YSYEKL. The DNA of the CDR3 is TGCGCCAGCAGCCAAGATGACAGGGCCCCTGCCACTGAAGCTTTCTTT. Encoded protein: CASSQDDRAPATEAFF.